Listed below are T cell receptor beta chains from one sample, sequenced in a study of OX40 agonist ivuxolimab in advanced cancers. Measured with immunoSEQ multiplex PCR; TCRdb has only the in-frame clones, and not every one. The data contain approximately 80,000 clones, roughly 85% of them seen just once; the ten biggest clones take up 0.61%. The specimen was CD4+ or CD8+ T cells sorted from blood, collected in a trial of the OX40 agonist ivuxolimab. These receptors came from an adult with an advanced solid tumor such as melanoma, head and neck, liver or kidney cancer. The CDR3 runs from the conserved cysteine through the conserved F or W. D genes are given only for firm matches. Clone size is stated in some rows and not others, as once, few, many or a class when expanded.

size,V,D,J,DNA,CDR3
-,TRBV5-1,-,TRBJ2-5,TGCGCCAGCAGCTTTCCCGTGAGCAATGAGCAGTACTTC,CASSFPVSNEQYF
few,TRBV19,-,TRBJ2-5,TGTGCCAGTAGTATAGATCTCGAGACCCAGTACTTC,CASSIDLETQYF
-,TRBV6-5,-,TRBJ2-7,TGTGCCAGTTGTTCCAACTCCTACGAGCAGTACTTC,CASCSNSYEQYF
-,TRBV9,-,TRBJ2-5,TGTGCCAGCAGCCCACTCATCGGATTGCAAACTCAGTACTTC,CASSPLIGLQTQYF
-,TRBV7-6,TRBD2,TRBJ2-3,TGTGCCACCCTACCAGCGGGGGAGGGGGATACGCAGTATTTT,CATLPAGEGDTQYF
-,TRBV19,-,TRBJ1-3,TGTGCCAGTAGTACCGGACTAGCTCTCTCTGGAAACACCATATATTTT,CASSTGLALSGNTIYF
-,TRBV7-7,TRBD1,TRBJ2-5,TGTGCTAGCAGCTCGATCCGGGACAGGGGGCGGGAGACCCAGTACTTC,CASSSIRDRGRETQYF
-,TRBV19,-,TRBJ2-3,TGTGCCAGTAGTAACCTTGTCGTGCCCACAGATACGCAGTATTTT,CASSNLVVPTDTQYF
-,TRBV9,TRBD2,TRBJ2-5,TGTGCCAGCAGCCTAGGCGGGACTAGCGGGCTACCGTACTTC,CASSLGGTSGLPYF
-,TRBV18,-,TRBJ2-1,TGTGCCAGCTCACCAGGGGCGGGGCGCAATGAGCAGTTCTTC,CASSPGAGRNEQFF
-,TRBV19,TRBD1,TRBJ2-7,TGTGCCAGTAGTAACCGGGACAGGGGATACGAGCAGTACTTC,CASSNRDRGYEQYF
-,TRBV6-1,TRBD1,TRBJ1-2,TGTGCCAGCAGGACCACAGGGGCGGGAAGTGGCTACACCTTC,CASRTTGAGSGYTF
-,TRBV7-7,-,TRBJ2-5,TGTGCTAGCAGCTTAGCGCATAGCCAAGAGACCCAGTACTTC,CASSLAHSQETQYF
-,TRBV6-1,-,TRBJ1-2,TGTGCCAGCAGTGAACGGGGGGTACGCGGCTACACCTTC,CASSERGVRGYTF
-,TRBV7-9,-,TRBJ2-5,TGTGCCAGCAGCTTATGGGACCAGCAAGAGACCCAGTACTTC,CASSLWDQQETQYF
-,TRBV5-4,TRBD2,TRBJ2-5,TGTGCCAGCAGCCGTAGCGGGGGGGCAGAAGAGACCCAGTACTTC,CASSRSGGAEETQYF
once,TRBV28,-,TRBJ1-2,TGTGCCAGCAGTACTGGACTGGGTGGCTACACCTTC,CASSTGLGGYTF
-,TRBV7-9,TRBD2,TRBJ2-3,TGTGCCAGCAGCCCTACTAGCGGGGACCGCACAGATACGCAGTATTTT,CASSPTSGDRTDTQYF
-,TRBV7-9,-,TRBJ1-2,TGTGCCAGCAGATCCGCCGGGACGGACCTCTATGGCTACACCTTC,CASRSAGTDLYGYTF
-,TRBV7-8,-,TRBJ2-7,TGTGCCAGCAGCTTAGCTCAGGGGAGGTACGAGCAGTACTTC,CASSLAQGRYEQYF
-,TRBV30,-,TRBJ2-7,TGTGCCTGGAGTGTGGAGAGGGTCAAGCAGTACTTC,CAWSVERVKQYF
-,TRBV7-9,-,TRBJ1-2,TGTGCCAGCAGCTGGGGTTCAGGCTACACCTTC,CASSWGSGYTF